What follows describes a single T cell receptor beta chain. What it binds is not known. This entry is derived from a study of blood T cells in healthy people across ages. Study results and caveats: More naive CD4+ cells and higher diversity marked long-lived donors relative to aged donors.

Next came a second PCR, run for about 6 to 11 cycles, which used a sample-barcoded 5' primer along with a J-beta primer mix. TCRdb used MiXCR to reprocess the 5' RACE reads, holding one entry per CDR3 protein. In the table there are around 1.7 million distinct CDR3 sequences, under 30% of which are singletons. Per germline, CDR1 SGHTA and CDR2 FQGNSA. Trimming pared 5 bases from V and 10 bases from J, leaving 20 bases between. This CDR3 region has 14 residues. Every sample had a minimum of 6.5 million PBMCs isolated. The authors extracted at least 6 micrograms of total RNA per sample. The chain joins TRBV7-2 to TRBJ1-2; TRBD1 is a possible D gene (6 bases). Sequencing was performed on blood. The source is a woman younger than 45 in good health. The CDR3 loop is CASSAGPGAFFYTF. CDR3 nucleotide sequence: TGTGCCAGCAGCGCCGGGCCGGGGGCGTTTTTCTACACCTTC.